The sequence of this TCR beta chain was determined in a study of Ad26.COV2.S vaccination and SARS-CoV-2 variants. Study information: Ad26.COV2.S, an intramuscular injection, was given once or twice 56 days apart.

A word on this clone: Other DNA sequences within the sample encode an identical CDR3.

The treatment denotes: around 19 received Ad26.COV2.S at low or high dose, single or two shots; 5 received placebo; per-sample allocation not given. All samples were drawn on day 63, counting from the first vaccine or placebo injection. A Boston donor was an adult aged 18-55 years. The administered vaccine (an Ad26 vector) expressed Wuhan-strain SARS-CoV-2 spike. Some clones are missing from TCRdb's copy, which holds only in-frame ones; the method was immunoSEQ multiplex PCR. The top ten hold roughly 13% of the sample, which has about 440,000 clones, about 83% seen once. CDR1 and CDR2 from the germline V gene are SGHVS and FQNEAQ. The CDR3 has 14 amino acids. V gave up 1 base and J gave up 7 bases, with 11 bases separating them.

The receptor's source is a person aged 18-65 years who received the Ad26.COV2.S COVID-19 vaccine or a placebo. Source: peripheral blood, taken in a trial of Ad26.COV2.S vaccine versus placebo. The V and J genes are TRBV7-8 and TRBJ2-1; D is perhaps TRBD2 (6 bases). As DNA, the CDR3 is TGTGCCAGCAGCTTAGTTGCGGGACTGAATGAGCAGTTCTTC. Its protein product is CASSLVAGLNEQFF.